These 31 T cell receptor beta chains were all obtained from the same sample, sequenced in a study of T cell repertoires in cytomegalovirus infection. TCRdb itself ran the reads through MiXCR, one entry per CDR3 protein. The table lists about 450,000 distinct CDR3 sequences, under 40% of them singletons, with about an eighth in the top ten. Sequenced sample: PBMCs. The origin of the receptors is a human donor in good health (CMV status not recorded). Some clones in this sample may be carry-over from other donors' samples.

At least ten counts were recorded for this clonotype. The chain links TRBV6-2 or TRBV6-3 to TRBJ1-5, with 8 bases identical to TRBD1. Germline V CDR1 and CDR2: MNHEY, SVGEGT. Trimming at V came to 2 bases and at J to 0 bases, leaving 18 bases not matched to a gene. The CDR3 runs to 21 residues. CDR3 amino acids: CASSYGDQNLDRGNSNQPQHF. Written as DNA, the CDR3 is TGTGCCAGCAGTTACGGGGACCAGAACCTAGACAGGGGAAATAGCAATCAGCCCCAGCATTTT.

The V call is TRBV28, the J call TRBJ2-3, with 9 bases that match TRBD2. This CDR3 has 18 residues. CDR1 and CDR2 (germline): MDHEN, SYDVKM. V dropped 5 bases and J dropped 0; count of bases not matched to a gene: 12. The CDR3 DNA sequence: TGTGCCAGCAGTACTAACCCCCGGGCGGGGGGGAGCACAGATACGCAGTATTTT. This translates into CASSTNPRAGGSTDTQYF.

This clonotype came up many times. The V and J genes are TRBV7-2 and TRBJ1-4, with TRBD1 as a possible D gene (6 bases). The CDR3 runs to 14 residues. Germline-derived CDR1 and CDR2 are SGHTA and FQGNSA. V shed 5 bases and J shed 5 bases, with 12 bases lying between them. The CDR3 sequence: CASSPDSLNEKLFF. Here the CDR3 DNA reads TGTGCCAGCAGCCCGGACAGCTTAAATGAAAAACTGTTTTTT.

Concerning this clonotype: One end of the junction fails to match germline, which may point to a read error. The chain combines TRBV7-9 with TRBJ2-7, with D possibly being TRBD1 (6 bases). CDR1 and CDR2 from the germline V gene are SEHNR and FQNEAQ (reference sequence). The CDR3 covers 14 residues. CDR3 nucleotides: TGTGCCAGCAGCTCCCGGGACACTTCCTACGCGCAGTACTTC. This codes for CASSSRDTSYAQYF.

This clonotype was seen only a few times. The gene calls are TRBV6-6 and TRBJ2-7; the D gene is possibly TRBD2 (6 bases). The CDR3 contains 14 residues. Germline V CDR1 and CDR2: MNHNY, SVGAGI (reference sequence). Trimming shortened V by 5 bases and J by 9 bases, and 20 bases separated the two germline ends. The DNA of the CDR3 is TGTGCCAGCAGTAGGGACTCGGGACGGGGCGGGCAGTACTTC. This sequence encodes CASSRDSGRGGQYF.

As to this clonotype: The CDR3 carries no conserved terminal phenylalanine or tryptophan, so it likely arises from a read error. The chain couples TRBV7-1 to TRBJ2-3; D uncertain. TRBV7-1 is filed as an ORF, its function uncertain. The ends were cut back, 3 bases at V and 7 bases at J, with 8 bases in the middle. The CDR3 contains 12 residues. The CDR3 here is CASSSQLNTQYT. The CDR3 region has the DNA TGTGCCAGCAGCTCCCAGCTTAATACGCAGTATACT.

This CDR3 is CASSLNPGQGESTDTQYF. The CDR3, as DNA: TGTGCCAGCAGCTTAAACCCCGGGCAGGGCGAAAGCACAGATACGCAGTATTTT. V gene TRBV7-9 combines with J gene TRBJ2-3, with TRBD1 as a possible D gene (5 bases). Germline V gene lookup returns CDR1 SEHNR and CDR2 FQNEAQ (reference sequence). This CDR3 has 18 amino acids. The germline V and J ends were trimmed by 2 bases and 0 bases, with 18 bases remaining between them.

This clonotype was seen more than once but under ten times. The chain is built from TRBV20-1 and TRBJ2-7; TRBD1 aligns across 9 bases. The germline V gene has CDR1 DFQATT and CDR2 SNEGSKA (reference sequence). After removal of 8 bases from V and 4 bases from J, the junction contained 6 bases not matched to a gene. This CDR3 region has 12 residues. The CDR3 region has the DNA TGCAGTACTACCGGGACAGGGTACGAGCAGTACTTC. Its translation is CSTTGTGYEQYF.

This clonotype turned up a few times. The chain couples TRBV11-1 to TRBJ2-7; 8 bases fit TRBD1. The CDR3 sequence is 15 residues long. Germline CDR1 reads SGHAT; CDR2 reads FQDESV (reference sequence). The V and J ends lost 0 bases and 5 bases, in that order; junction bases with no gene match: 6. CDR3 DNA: TGTGCCAGCAGCTTAGCGGGGACAGGTTTGGACGAGCAGTACTTC. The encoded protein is CASSLAGTGLDEQYF.

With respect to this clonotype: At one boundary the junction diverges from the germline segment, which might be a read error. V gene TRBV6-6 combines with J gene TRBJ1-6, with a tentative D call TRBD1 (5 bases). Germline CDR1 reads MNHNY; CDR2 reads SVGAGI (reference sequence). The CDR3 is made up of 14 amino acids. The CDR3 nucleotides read TGTGCCCGCAGCGTACCCGGGGACTTTTCACCCCTCCACTTT. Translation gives CARSVPGDFSPLHF.

The CDR3 coding sequence is TGTGCCAGCAGTTCCCCCGGGGGGGGGAGAGAGACCCAGTACTTC. Translated, it gives CASSSPGGGRETQYF. The rearrangement uses TRBV12-3 or TRBV12-4 and TRBJ2-5, with 8 bases matching TRBD2. After removal of 4 bases from V and 4 bases from J, the junction contained 8 bases not matched to a gene. This CDR3 region has 15 residues.

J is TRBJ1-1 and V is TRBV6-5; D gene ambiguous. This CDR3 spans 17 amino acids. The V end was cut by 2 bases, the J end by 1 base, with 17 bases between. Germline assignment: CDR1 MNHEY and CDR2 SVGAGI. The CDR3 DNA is TGTGCCAGCAGTTACGGGAATCCGATACGAAAGAACACTGAAGCTTTCTTT. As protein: CASSYGNPIRKNTEAFF.

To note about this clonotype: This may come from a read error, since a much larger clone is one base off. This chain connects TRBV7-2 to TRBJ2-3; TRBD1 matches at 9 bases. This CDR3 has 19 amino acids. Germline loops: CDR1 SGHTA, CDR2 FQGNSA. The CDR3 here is CASSLVVSRTGVGTDTKYF. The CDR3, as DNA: TGTGCCAGCAGCTTAGTAGTCTCCCGGACAGGGGTGGGCACAGATACGAAGTATTTT. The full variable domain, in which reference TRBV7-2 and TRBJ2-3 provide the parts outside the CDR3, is GAGVSQSPSNKVTEKGKDVELRCDPISGHTALYWYRQSLGQGLEFLIYFQGNSAPDKSGLPSDRFSAERTGGSVSTLTIQRTQQEDSAVYLCASSLVVSRTGVGTDTKYFGPGTRLTVL.

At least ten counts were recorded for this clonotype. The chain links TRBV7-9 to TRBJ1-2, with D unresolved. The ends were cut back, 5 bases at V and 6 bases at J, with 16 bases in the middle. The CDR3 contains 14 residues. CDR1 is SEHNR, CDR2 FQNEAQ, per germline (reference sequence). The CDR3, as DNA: TGTGCCAGCAGCCCCCGTTATCCCGGGGATGGCTACACCTTC. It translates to CASSPRYPGDGYTF.

DNA of the CDR3: TGCAGCGTCGGGACAGGGGATCAGCCCCAGCATTTT. Translating it yields CSVGTGDQPQHF. The chain couples TRBV29-1 to TRBJ1-5, with 10 bases that match TRBD1. V lost 6 bases, J lost 5 bases, and 1 base stayed unmatched. Per the germline V gene, CDR1 is SQVTM and CDR2 is ANQGSEA. The CDR3 sequence is 12 residues long. The full variable domain, rest sourced from reference TRBV29-1 and TRBJ1-5, is SAVISQKPSRDICQRGTSLTIQCQVDSQVTMMFWYRQQPGQSLTLIATANQGSEATYESGFVIDKFPISRPNLTFSTLTVSNMSPEDSSIYLCSVGTGDQPQHFGDGTRLSIL.

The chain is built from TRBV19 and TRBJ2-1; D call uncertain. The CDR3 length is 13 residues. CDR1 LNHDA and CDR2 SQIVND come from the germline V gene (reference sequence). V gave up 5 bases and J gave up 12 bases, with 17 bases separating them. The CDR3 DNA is TGTGCCAGTAGTGTCAACCTACCCGGCGTGCAGTTCTTC. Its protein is CASSVNLPGVQFF.

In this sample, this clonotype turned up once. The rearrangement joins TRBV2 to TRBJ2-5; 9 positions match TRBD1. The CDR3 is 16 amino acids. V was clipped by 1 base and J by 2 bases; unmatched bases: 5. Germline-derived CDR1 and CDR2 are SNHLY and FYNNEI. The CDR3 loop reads CASSEGGQGGQETQYF. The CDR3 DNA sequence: TGTGCCAGCAGTGAAGGGGGACAGGGAGGTCAAGAGACCCAGTACTTC.

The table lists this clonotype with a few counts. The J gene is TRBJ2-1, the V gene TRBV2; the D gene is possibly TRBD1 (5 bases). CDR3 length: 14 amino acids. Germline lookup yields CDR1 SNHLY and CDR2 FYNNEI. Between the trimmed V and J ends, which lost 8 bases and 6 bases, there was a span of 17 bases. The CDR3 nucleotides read TGTGCCAGCCCAGGGTTTAGTGATACCAATGAGCAGTTCTTC. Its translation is CASPGFSDTNEQFF.

The CDR3 sequence is CASTKTGLDTQYF. The CDR3 bases are TGTGCCAGCACTAAGACAGGACTTGATACGCAGTATTTT. The chain couples TRBV6-6 to TRBJ2-3, with D possibly TRBD1 on 6 matching bases. This CDR3 comprises 13 residues. Per germline, CDR1 MNHNY and CDR2 SVGAGI (reference sequence). Trimming left V 7 bases short and J 6 bases short, with 14 bases between.

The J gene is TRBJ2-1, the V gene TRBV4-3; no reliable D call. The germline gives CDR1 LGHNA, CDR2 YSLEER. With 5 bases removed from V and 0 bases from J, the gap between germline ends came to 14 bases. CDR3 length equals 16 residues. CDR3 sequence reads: CASSTVVGSSYNEQFF. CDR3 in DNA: TGCGCCAGCAGCACGGTCGTCGGTAGCTCCTACAATGAGCAGTTCTTC.

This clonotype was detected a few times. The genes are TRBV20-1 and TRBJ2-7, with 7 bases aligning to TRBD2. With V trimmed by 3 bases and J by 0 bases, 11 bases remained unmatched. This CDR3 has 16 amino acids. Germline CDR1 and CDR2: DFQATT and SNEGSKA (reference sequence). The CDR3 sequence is CSARREGGKSSYEQYF. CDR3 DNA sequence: TGCAGTGCTAGGAGGGAGGGAGGAAAGAGCTCCTACGAGCAGTACTTC.

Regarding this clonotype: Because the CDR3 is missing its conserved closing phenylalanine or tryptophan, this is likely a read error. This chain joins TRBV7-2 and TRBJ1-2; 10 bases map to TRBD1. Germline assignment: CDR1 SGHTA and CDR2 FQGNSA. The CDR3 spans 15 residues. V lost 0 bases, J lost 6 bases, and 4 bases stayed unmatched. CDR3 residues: CASSLAEGTGDGYTL. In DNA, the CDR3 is TGTGCCAGCAGCTTAGCTGAAGGGACAGGGGATGGCTACACCTTA.

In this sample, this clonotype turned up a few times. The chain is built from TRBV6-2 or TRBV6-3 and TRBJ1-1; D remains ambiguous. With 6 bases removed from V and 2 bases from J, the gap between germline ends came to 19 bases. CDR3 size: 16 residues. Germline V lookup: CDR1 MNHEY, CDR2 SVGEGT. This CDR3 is CASSLLRAEGNTEAFF. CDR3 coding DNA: TGTGCCAGCAGCCTACTCCGAGCCGAGGGCAACACTGAAGCTTTCTTT.

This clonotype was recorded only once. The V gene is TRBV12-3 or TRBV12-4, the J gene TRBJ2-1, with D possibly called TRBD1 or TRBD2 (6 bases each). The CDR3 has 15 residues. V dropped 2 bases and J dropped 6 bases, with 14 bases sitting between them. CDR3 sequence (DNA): TGTGCCAGCAGTTTATTTTCTAGGGGGGCCAATGAGCAGTTCTTC. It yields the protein CASSLFSRGANEQFF.

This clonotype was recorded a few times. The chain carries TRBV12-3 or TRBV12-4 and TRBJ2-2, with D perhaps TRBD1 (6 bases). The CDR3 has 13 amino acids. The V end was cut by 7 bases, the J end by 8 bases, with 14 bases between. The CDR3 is CASKKGVTGELFF. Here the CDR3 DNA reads TGTGCCAGCAAAAAGGGGGTCACGGGGGAGCTGTTTTTT.

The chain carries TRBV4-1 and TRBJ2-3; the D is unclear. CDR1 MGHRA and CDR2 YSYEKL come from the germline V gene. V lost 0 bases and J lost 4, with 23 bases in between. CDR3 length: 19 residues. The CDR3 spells CASSQDSEETSYFPDTQYF. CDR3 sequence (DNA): TGCGCCAGCAGCCAAGATTCCGAAGAAACTTCCTATTTTCCAGATACGCAGTATTTT.

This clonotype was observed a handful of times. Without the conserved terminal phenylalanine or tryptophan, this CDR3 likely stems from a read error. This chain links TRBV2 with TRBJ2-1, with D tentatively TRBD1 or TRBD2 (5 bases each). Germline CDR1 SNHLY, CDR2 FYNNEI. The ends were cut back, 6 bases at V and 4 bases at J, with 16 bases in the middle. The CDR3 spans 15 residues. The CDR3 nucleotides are TGTGCCAGCAGGCCTGAGGGGTTATATTACAATGAGCAGTTCTTA. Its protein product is CASRPEGLYYNEQFL.

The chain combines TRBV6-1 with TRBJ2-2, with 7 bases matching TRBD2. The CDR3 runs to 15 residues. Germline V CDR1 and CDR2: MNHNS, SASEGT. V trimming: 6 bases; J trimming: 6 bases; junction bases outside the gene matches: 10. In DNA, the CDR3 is TGTGCCAGCAGACGGGACTACCCTGGGGCCGGGGAGCTGTTTTTT. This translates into CASRRDYPGAGELFF.

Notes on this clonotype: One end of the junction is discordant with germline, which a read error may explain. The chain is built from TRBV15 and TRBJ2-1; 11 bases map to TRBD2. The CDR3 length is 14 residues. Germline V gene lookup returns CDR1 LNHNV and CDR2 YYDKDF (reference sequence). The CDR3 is CATSPEVGLAEQLF. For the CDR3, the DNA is TGTGCCACCAGCCCTGAGGTGGGACTAGCGGAGCAGTTATTC.

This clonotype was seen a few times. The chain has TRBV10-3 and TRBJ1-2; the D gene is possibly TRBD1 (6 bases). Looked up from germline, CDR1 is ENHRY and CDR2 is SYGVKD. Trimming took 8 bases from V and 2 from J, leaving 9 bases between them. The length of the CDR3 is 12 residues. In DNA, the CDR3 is TGTGCCATCCCCGGACAGAACTATGGCTACACCTTC. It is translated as CAIPGQNYGYTF.

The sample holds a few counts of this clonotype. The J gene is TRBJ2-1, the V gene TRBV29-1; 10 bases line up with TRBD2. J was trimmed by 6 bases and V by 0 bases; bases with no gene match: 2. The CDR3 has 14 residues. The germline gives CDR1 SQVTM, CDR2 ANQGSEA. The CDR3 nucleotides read TGCAGCGTTGAAGAAGCGGGGGGGCTCAATGAGCAGTTCTTC. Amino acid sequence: CSVEEAGGLNEQFF.